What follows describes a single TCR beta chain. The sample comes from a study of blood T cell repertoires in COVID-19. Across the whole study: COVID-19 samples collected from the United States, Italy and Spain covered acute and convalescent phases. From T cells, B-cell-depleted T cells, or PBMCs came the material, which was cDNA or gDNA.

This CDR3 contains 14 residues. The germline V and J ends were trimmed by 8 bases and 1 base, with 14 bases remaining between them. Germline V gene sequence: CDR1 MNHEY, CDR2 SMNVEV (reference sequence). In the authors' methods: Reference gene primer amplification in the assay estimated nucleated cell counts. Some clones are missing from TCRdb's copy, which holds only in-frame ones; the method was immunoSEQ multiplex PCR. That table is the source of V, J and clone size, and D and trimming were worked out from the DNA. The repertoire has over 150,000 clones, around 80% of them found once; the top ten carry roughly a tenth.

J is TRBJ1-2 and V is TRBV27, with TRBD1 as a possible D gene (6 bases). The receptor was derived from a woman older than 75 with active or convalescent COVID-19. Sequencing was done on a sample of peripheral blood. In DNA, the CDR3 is TGTGCCAGCTCTCGGGACATCTTTAACTATGGCTACACCTTC. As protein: CASSRDIFNYGYTF.